The 11 T cell receptor beta chains given below trace back to one sample, sequenced in a study of cytomegalovirus exposure and HLA in healthy donors. Vbeta (60) and Jbeta (13) primers were used in the PCR. Clones were read by immunoSEQ multiplex PCR, and TCRdb kept only the in-frame ones, dropping some. The sample shows under 150,000 clones, 75% to 90% of them seen only once. The specimen sequenced was PBMCs. Every receptor here comes from a woman aged 40 to 55 in good health and CMV-seropositive.

This sequence joins TRBV27 and TRBJ2-7; no clear D gene. Per germline, CDR1 MNHEY and CDR2 SMNVEV (reference sequence). This CDR3 is 16 amino acids long. Deletions cut 4 bases from V and 1 base from J, with 17 bases between. DNA for the CDR3: TGTGCCAGCAGTTGGTCGCGGAGCAATCGGTCCTACGAGCAGTACTTC. Translating it yields CASSWSRSNRSYEQYF.

This chain joins TRBV28 and TRBJ2-7, with 9 bases fitting TRBD2. Trimming cost V 6 bases and J 0 bases; bases outside gene matches: 15. This CDR3 has 18 amino acids. Germline V gives CDR1 MDHEN, CDR2 SYDVKM. The chain's CDR3 is CASRPLAGLVQSSYEQYF. In DNA, the CDR3 is TGTGCCAGCAGGCCACTAGCGGGTTTGGTCCAGAGCTCCTACGAGCAGTACTTC.

The chain recombines TRBV5-1 with TRBJ1-4; possibly TRBD1 for D (6 bases). The V and J ends lost 4 bases and 5 bases respectively, with 18 bases between them. The germline V gene has CDR1 SGHRS and CDR2 YFSETQ. The CDR3 totals 16 residues. The CDR3 DNA follows: TGCGCCAGCAGCCTAACGCAGCGGACAGCAAATGAAAAACTGTTTTTT. It codes for CASSLTQRTANEKLFF.

The rearrangement links TRBV7-8 to TRBJ2-5, with D possibly being TRBD1 (6 bases). Germline-derived CDR1 and CDR2 are SGHVS and FQNEAQ. The V gene lost 1 base and the J gene lost 5 bases, with 11 bases spanning the gap. This CDR3 has 14 residues. In nucleotides, the CDR3 is TGTGCCAGCAGCTTAGGGGGGCGCGGGGAGACCCAGTACTTC. It is translated as CASSLGGRGETQYF.

This rearrangement joins TRBV30 to TRBJ1-2; no firm D call. The V end lost 0 bases, the J end lost 0 bases, and 20 bases lay between the germline ends. Germline assignment: CDR1 GTSNPN and CDR2 SVGIG (reference sequence). The CDR3 has 18 amino acids. In DNA form, the CDR3 reads TGTGCCTGGAGTGTATCGCTGGTTTTTAGAGGAGCTAACTATGGCTACACCTTC. This translates into CAWSVSLVFRGANYGYTF.

The sample holds a few counts of this clone. This chain connects TRBV5-1 to TRBJ1-1, with D perhaps TRBD1 (5 bases). The CDR3 length is 13 residues. Per germline, CDR1 SGHRS and CDR2 YFSETQ. Between the trimmed V and J ends, which lost 4 bases and 1 base, there was a span of 8 bases. The CDR3 here is CASSHGQNTEAFF. The CDR3, as DNA: TGCGCCAGCAGCCACGGACAGAACACTGAAGCTTTCTTT.

As DNA, the CDR3 is TGTGCCAGCAGGGGGACAGGCATCAGGGGCCCCGAAGCTTTCTTT. Its protein is CASRGTGIRGPEAFF. The chain uses TRBV6-1 and TRBJ1-1, with TRBD1 matching 8 bases. Germline assignment: CDR1 MNHNS and CDR2 SASEGT. Germline trimming cut 6 bases from V and 8 bases from J; bases unmatched to any gene: 14. This CDR3 region has 15 residues.

The gene calls are TRBV11-2 and TRBJ1-2; a possible D gene is TRBD1 (6 bases). Germline CDR1 and CDR2: SGHAT and FQNNGV. The CDR3 is 19 amino acids. V lost 0 bases and J 1 base, leaving 21 bases between the germline ends. The CDR3 DNA reads as TGTGCCAGCAGCTTAGAATCGAGACAGGAACGCCGAAGTAACTATGGCTACACCTTC. Encoded protein: CASSLESRQERRSNYGYTF.

CDR3 amino acids: CASSLGTEPLQETQYF. As DNA, the CDR3 is TGTGCCAGCAGCCTGGGGACAGAACCCTTGCAAGAGACCCAGTACTTC. V usage is TRBV7-9 and J usage is TRBJ2-5, with 7 bases that match TRBD1. After removal of 5 bases from V and 2 bases from J, the junction contained 11 bases not matched to a gene. Germline V gene sequence: CDR1 SEHNR, CDR2 FQNEAQ (reference sequence). The CDR3 runs to 16 residues.

The V call is TRBV7-3, the J call TRBJ2-3; 16 bases map to TRBD2. Germline V gene sequence: CDR1 SGHTA, CDR2 FQGTGA. CDR3 length equals 15 residues. V lost 4 bases to trimming and J lost 11 bases; unmatched junction nucleotides: 6. This CDR3 is CASSSGLAGGGRQYF. CDR3 DNA sequence: TGTGCCAGCAGCTCGGGACTAGCGGGAGGGGGAAGGCAGTATTTT.

This clone was found a few times. The chain joins TRBV2 to TRBJ1-1, with TRBD1 matching over 7 bases. This CDR3 spans 13 amino acids. J was trimmed by 2 bases and V by 8 bases; bases with no gene match: 5. From germline, CDR1 is SNHLY and CDR2 FYNNEI. The CDR3 DNA sequence: TGTGCCAGCTACGGGACAGTAAACACTGAAGCTTTCTTT. Protein product: CASYGTVNTEAFF.